The 5 T cell receptor beta chains given below trace back to one sample, sequenced in a study of tumor-infiltrating lymphocytes in primary liver carcinoma. Taking about 18-32 mg of unsorted bulk tissue, the authors co-extracted RNA and DNA. A constant-region primer primed TCR beta cDNA synthesis from 500 to 550 ng of total RNA. The TCR beta library was amplified through three nested multiplex PCR rounds in a modified ARM-PCR procedure. The first two PCR rounds, around 11 cycles each, used TRBV1-TRBV30 forward primers and a C-beta reverse primer. One entry per CDR3 protein, called by TCRdb with MiXCR from the multiplex PCR reads. This sample has 75,000 to 80,000 distinct CDR3 sequences, with roughly 71% found just once. Sequenced sample: tumor-adjacent normal liver tissue. These receptors were obtained from a man aged 40-49 years with primary liver carcinoma and hepatitis B virus infection.

This clonotype is medium-sized within its sample. V usage is TRBV11-1 and J usage is TRBJ2-5; 7 bases align to TRBD1. J lost 3 bases, V lost 5 bases, and 6 bases had no gene match. CDR1 is SGHAT and CDR2 is FQDESV in the germline V gene (reference sequence). The length of the CDR3 is 14 residues. Written as DNA, the CDR3 is TGTGCCAGCAGCGCCCAACAGGGGAAAGAGACCCAGTACTTC. Residues: CASSAQQGKETQYF.

This clonotype was seen a single time. Since a much larger clone is just one base distant, this may be a read error. The chain recombines TRBV28 with TRBJ1-3; D uncertain. This CDR3 is built from 12 residues. Germline V gene lookup returns CDR1 MDHEN and CDR2 SYDVKM. The CDR3 sequence is CASYVSGNTKYF. CDR3 coding DNA: TGTGCCAGCTACGTCTCTGGAAACACCAAATATTTT.

Details on this clonotype: Compared with germline, one end of the junction differs, possibly owing to a read error. V gene TRBV10-2 combines with J gene TRBJ2-7; D may be TRBD2 (5 bases). Germline values: CDR1 WSHSY, CDR2 SAAADI. The CDR3 extends over 15 amino acids. The chain's CDR3 is CVSSERQLARDEQYF. The CDR3 DNA follows: TGCGTCAGCAGTGAGCGGCAACTCGCGAGGGACGAGCAGTACTTC.

About this clonotype: The junction and the germline gene differ at one end; a read error may be behind it. The DNA for the CDR3 is TGTGCTAGCAGTGAAATCTCCTATAACAATCGGCCCCAGCATTTT. Protein sequence: CASSEISYNNRPQHF. The rearrangement links TRBV6-1 to TRBJ1-5; D unclear. From germline, CDR1 is MNHNS and CDR2 SASEGT. The CDR3 is 15 amino acids.

Comments on this clonotype: One junction end does not reproduce the germline sequence, and a read error may be involved. The chain joins TRBV30 to TRBJ1-1, with TRBD1 identical over 9 bases. This CDR3 has 13 residues. The germline gives CDR1 GTSNPN, CDR2 SVGIG (reference sequence). The CDR3 reads CAWCTGGSTEALF. CDR3 nucleotides: TGTGCCTGGTGTACAGGGGGCAGCACTGAAGCTCTCTTT.